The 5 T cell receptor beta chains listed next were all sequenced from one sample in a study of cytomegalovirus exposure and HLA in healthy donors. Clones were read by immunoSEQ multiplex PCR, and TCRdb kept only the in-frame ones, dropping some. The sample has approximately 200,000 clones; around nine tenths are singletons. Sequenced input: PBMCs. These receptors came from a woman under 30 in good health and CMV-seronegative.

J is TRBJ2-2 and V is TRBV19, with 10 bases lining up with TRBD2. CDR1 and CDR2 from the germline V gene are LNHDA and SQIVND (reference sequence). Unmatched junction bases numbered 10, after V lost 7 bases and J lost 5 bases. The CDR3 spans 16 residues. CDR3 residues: CASNPGLAALTGELFF. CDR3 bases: TGTGCCAGTAACCCAGGACTAGCGGCGTTGACCGGGGAGCTGTTTTTT.

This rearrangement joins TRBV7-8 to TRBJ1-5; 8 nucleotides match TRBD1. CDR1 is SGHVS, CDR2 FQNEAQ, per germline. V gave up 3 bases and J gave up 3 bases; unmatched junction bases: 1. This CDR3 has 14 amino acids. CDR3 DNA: TGTGCCAGCAGCTTGGACAGGGCCAATCAGCCCCAGCATTTT. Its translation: CASSLDRANQPQHF.

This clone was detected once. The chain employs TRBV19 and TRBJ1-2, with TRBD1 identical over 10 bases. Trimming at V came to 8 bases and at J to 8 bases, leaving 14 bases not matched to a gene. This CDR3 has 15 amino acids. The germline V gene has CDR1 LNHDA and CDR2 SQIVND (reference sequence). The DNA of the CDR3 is TGTGCCAGTCTCCCGGGACAGGGGAGCAGTAGGGGCTACACCTTC. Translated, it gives CASLPGQGSSRGYTF.

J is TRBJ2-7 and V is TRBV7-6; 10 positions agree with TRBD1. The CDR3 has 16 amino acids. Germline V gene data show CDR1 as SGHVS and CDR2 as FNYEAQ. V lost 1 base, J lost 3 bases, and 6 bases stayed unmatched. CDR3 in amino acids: CASSLGPGQGDYEQYF. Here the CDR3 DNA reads TGTGCCAGCAGCTTAGGGCCCGGACAGGGGGACTACGAGCAGTACTTC.

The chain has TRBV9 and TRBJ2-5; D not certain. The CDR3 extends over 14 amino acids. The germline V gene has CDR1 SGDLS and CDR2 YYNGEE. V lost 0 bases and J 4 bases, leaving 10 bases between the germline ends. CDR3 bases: TGTGCCAGCAGCGTAGCACCAGAGCGAGAGACCCAGTACTTC. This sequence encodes CASSVAPERETQYF.